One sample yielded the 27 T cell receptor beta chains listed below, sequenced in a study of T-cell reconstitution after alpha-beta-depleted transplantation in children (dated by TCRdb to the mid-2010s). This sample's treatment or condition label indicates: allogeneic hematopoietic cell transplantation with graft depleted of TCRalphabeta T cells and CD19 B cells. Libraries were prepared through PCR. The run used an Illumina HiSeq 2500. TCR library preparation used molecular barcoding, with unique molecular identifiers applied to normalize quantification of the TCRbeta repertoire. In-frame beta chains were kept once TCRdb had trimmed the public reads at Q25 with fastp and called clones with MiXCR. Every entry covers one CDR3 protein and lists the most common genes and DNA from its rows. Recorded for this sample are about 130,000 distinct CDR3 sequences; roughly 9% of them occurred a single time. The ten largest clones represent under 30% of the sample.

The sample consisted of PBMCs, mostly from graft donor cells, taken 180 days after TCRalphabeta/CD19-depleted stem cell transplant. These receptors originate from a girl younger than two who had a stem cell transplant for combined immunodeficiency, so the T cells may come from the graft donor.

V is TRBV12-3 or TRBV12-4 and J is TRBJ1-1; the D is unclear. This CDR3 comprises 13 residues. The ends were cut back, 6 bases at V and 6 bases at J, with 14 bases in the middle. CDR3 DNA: TGTGCCAGCAGCTTATCCGGTTCGTCTGAAGCTTTCTTT. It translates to CASSLSGSSEAFF.

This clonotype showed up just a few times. The CDR3 sequence is CAISELLGEDTDTQYF. CDR3 DNA sequence: TGTGCCATCAGTGAGCTGCTGGGCGAGGACACAGATACGCAGTATTTT. V gene TRBV10-3 combines with J gene TRBJ2-3; D remains unclear. V was cut by 2 bases and J by 2 bases, with 14 bases left in between. The CDR3 loop spans 16 amino acids. In germline, CDR1 is ENHRY, CDR2 SYGVKD.

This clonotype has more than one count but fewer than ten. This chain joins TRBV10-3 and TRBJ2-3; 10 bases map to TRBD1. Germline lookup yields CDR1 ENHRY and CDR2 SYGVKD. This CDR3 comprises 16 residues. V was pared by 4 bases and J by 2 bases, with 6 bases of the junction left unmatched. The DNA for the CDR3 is TGTGCCATCAGTGGACCGGGACAGGGGTCCACAGATACGCAGTATTTT. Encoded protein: CAISGPGQGSTDTQYF.

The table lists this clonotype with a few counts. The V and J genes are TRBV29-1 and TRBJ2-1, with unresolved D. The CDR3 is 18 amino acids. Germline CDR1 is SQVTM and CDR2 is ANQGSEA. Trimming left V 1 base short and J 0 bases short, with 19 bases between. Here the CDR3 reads CSVEAKDSGASSYNEQFF. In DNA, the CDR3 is TGCAGCGTTGAAGCAAAAGATTCAGGCGCGAGCTCCTACAATGAGCAGTTCTTC.

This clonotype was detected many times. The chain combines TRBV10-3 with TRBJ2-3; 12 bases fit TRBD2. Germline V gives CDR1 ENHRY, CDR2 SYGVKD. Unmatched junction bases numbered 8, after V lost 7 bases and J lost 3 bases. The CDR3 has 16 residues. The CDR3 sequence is CAITPGLAGRTDTQYF. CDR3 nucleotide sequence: TGTGCCATCACCCCTGGACTAGCGGGGAGAACAGATACGCAGTATTTT.

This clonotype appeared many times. The CDR3 here is CASSYGPDNEQFF. The DNA for the CDR3 is TGTGCCAGCAGTTATGGGCCGGACAATGAGCAGTTCTTC. The rearrangement uses TRBV6-5 and TRBJ2-1; no definite D call. In germline, CDR1 is MNHEY, CDR2 SVGAGI. Deletions cut 3 bases from V and 5 bases from J, with 8 bases between. This CDR3 region has 13 residues.

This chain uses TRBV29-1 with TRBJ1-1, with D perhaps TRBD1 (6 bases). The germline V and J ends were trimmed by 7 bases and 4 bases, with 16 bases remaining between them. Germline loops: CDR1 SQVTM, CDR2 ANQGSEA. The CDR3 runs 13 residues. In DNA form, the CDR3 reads TGCAGCGGTTCGGAGACAGGATCCACTGAAGCTTTCTTT. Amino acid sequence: CSGSETGSTEAFF.

CDR3 sequence: CASSLWRRQGGYEQFF. CDR3 coding DNA: TGTGCCAGCAGTCTTTGGAGAAGACAGGGGGGCTATGAGCAGTTCTTC. The V gene is TRBV12-3 or TRBV12-4, the J gene TRBJ2-1; 9 bases agree with TRBD1. The ends lost 5 bases at V and 8 bases at J; junction bases unmatched: 13. This CDR3 has 16 amino acids.

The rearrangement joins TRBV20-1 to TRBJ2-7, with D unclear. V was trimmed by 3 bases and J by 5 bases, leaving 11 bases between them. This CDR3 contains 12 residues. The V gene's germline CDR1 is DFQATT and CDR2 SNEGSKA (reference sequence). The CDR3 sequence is CSASGGLDEQYF. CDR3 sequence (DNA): TGCAGTGCTAGCGGCGGTCTCGACGAGCAGTACTTC.

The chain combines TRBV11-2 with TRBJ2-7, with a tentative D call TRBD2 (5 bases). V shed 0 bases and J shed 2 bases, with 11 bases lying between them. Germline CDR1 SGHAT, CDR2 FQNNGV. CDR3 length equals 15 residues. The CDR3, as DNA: TGTGCCAGCAGCTTAGACCCGGGAACGACCTACGAGCAGTACTTC. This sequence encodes CASSLDPGTTYEQYF. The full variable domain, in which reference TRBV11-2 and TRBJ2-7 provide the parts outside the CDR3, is EAGVAQSPRYKIIEKRQSVAFWCNPISGHATLYWYQQILGQGPKLLIQFQNNGVVDDSQLPKDRFSAERLKGVDSTLKIQPAKLEDSAVYLCASSLDPGTTYEQYFGPGTRLTVT.

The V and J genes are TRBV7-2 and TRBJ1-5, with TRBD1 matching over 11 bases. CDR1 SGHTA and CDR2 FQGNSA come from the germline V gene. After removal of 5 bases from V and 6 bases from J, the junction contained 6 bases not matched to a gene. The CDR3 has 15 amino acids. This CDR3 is CASSLDRGRSQPQHF. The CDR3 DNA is TGTGCCAGCAGCCTGGACAGGGGGCGAAGTCAGCCCCAGCATTTT.

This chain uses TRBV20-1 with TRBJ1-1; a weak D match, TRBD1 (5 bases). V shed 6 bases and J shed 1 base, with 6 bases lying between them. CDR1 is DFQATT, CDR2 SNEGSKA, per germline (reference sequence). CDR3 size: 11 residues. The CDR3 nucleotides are TGCAGTGCCCAGGGGAACACTGAAGCTTTCTTT. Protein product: CSAQGNTEAFF.

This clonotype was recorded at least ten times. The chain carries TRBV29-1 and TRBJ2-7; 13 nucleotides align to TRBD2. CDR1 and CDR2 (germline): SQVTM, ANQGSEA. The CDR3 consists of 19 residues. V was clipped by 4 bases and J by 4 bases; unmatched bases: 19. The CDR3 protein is CSVGGGGRGLAGVTYEQYF. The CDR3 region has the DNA TGCAGCGTTGGAGGAGGGGGACGAGGACTAGCGGGAGTCACTTACGAGCAGTACTTC.

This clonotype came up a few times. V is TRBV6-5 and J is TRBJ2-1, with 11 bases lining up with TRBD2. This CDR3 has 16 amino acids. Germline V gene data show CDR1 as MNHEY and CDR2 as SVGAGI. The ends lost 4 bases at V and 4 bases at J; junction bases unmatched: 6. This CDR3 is CASSFVLAGAYNEQFF. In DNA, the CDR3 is TGTGCCAGCAGTTTCGTACTAGCGGGGGCTTACAATGAGCAGTTCTTC.

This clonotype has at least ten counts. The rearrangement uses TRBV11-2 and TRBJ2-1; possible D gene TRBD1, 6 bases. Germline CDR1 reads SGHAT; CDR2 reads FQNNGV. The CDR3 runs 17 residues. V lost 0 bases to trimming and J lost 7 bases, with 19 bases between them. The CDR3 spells CASSLEVRRGKGNEQFF. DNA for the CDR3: TGTGCCAGCAGCTTAGAGGTTCGCAGGGGAAAGGGTAATGAGCAGTTCTTC.

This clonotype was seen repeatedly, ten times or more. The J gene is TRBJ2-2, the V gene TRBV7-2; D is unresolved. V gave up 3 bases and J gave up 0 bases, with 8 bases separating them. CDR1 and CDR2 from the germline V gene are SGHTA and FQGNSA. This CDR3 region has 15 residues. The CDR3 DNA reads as TGTGCCAGCAGCTTCGCTCTCGCGAACACCGGGGAGCTGTTTTTT. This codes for CASSFALANTGELFF.

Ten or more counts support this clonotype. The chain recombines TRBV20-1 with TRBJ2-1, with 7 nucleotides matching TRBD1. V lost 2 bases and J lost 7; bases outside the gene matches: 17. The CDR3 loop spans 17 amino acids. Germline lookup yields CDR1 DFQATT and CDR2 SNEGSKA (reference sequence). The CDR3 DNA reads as TGCAGTGCTAGAAGGTGGGGTTTAAGGGGGCGAAGGAATGAGCAGTTCTTC. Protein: CSARRWGLRGRRNEQFF.

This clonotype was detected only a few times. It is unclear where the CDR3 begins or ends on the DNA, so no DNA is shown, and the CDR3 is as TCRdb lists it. CDR3 protein: CASSFGEGSYNEQFF. The chain couples TRBV12-3 or TRBV12-4 to TRBJ2-1; the tabulated D call, TRBD1, remains unverified against the DNA. Inclusive of both ends, the CDR3 amounts to 15 amino acids.

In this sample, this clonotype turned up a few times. As DNA, the CDR3 is TGTGCCAGTCGAGGCCTAGCGGGCCCCTACGAGCAGTACTTC. It specifies CASRGLAGPYEQYF. The chain uses TRBV27 and TRBJ2-7; TRBD2 matches at 8 bases. From germline, CDR1 is MNHEY and CDR2 SMNVEV (reference sequence). This CDR3 has 14 amino acids. J lost 2 bases, V lost 9 bases, and 9 bases had no gene match.

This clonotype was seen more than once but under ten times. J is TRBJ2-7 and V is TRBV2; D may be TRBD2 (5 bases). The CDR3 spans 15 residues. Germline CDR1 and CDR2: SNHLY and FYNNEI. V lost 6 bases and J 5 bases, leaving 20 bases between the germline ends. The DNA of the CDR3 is TGTGCCAGCAGCCCATTTCGTGGGCAGGAGGACGAGCAGTACTTC. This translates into CASSPFRGQEDEQYF.

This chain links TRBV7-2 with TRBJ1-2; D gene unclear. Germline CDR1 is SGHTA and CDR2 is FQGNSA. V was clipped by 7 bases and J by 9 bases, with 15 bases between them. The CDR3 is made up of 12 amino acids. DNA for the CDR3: TGTGCCAGCACTTTCCCGGGAGATCGCTACACCTTC. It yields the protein CASTFPGDRYTF.

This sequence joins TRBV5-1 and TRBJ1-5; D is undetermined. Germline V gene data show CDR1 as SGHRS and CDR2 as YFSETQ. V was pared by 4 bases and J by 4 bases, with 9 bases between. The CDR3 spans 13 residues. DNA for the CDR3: TGCGCCAGCAGCGTGGACCCGAATCAGCCCCAGCATTTT. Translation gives CASSVDPNQPQHF.

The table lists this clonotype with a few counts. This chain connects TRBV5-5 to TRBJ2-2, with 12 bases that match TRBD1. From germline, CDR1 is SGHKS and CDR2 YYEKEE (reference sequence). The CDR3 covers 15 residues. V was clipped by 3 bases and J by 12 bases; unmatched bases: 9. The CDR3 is CASSSPGQGAGKLFF. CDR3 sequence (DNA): TGTGCCAGCAGCTCTCCGGGACAGGGGGCGGGAAAGCTGTTTTTT.

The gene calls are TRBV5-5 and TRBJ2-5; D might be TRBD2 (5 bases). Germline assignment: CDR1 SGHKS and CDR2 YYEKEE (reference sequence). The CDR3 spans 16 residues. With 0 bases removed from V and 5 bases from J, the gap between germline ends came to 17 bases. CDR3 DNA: TGTGCCAGCAGCTTGGCGCCAGGTCGGGGTGTGGAGACCCAGTACTTC. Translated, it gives CASSLAPGRGVETQYF.

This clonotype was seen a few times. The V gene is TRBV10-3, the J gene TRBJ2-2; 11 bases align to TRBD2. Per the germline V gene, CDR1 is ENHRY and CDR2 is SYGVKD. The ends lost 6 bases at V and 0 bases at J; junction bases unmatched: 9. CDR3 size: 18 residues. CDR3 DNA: TGTGCCATCAGGGGAACCGGGACTAGCGGCACGAACACCGGGGAGCTGTTTTTT. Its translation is CAIRGTGTSGTNTGELFF.

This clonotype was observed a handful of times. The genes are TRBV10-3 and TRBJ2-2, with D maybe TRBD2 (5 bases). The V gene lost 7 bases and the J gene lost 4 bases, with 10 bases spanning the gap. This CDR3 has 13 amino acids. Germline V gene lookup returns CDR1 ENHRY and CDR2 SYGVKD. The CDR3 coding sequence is TGTGCCATCACACCGGGGATCACCGGGGAGCTGTTTTTT. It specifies CAITPGITGELFF.

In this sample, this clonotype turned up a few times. The DNA for the CDR3 is TGTGCCAGCAGTTTATGGGGGGCGAAGGTCATGAACACTGAAGCTTTCTTT. Translated, it gives CASSLWGAKVMNTEAFF. V and J are TRBV12-3 or TRBV12-4 and TRBJ1-1; a possible D gene is TRBD1 (6 bases). Trimming pared 2 bases from V and 0 bases from J, leaving 16 bases between. The CDR3 is made up of 17 amino acids.